This is a list of T cell receptor beta chains from one sample in a study of blood T cells in healthy people across ages. One entry per CDR3 protein results from TCRdb running MiXCR on the 5' RACE reads. The table has about 1.4 million distinct CDR3 sequences, approximately 59% seen once; the top ten hold about 6.3%. Sequencing was carried out using blood. The receptors derive from a man in his late teens or twenties in good health. Each CDR3 is given with its conserved first and last residue. A D gene is named only where the DNA matches it firmly. Clone size is shown for a subset of rows, as once, few, many or a class of expanded clone.

d_gene	v_gene	abundance	j_gene	CDR3aa	CDR3nt
TRBD2	TRBV7-2	-	TRBJ2-1	CASSSNPTSLYNEQFF	TGTGCCAGCAGCTCCAACCCGACTAGCCTTTACAATGAGCAGTTCTTC
-	TRBV29-1	-	TRBJ2-3	CSVEDLSGPTDTQYF	TGCAGCGTTGAAGATCTTAGCGGCCCCACAGATACGCAGTATTTT
-	TRBV5-1	few	TRBJ2-5	CASSLEFQGRETQYF	TGCGCCAGCAGCTTGGAATTTCAGGGTCGAGAGACCCAGTACTTC
-	TRBV12-3/TRBV12-4	-	TRBJ1-2	CASSPPGGRRYGYTF	TGTGCCAGCAGCCCACCCGGCGGCAGGCGTTATGGCTACACCTTC
TRBD2	TRBV7-2	few	TRBJ2-1	CASSSLAGARHEQFF	TGTGCCAGCAGCTCCTTAGCGGGAGCAAGGCATGAGCAGTTCTTC
-	TRBV12-3/TRBV12-4	few	TRBJ2-7	CASSPPGISYEQYF	TGTGCCAGCAGTCCCCCAGGGATTAGCTACGAGCAGTACTTC
TRBD1	TRBV18	-	TRBJ2-5	CASSPSQGARETQYF	TGTGCCAGCTCGCCCTCACAGGGGGCTCGAGAGACCCAGTACTTC
TRBD1	TRBV4-1	once	TRBJ2-1	CASSSMGRGRAGERNSYNEQFF	TGCGCCAGCAGCTCAATGGGCAGGGGGCGAGCTGGTGAGCGGAACTCCTACAATGAGCAGTTCTTC
-	TRBV6-5	-	TRBJ2-3	CASKGLIRTDTQYF	TGTGCCAGCAAAGGACTGATCCGCACAGATACGCAGTATTTT
TRBD1	TRBV27	many	TRBJ1-2	CASSDPGQGGGYTF	TGTGCCAGCAGTGACCCGGGACAGGGAGGAGGCTACACCTTC
TRBD1	TRBV4-1	-	TRBJ2-7	CASSQPRQGSSYEQYF	TGCGCCAGCAGCCAACCGCGACAGGGTAGCTCCTACGAGCAGTACTTC
-	TRBV3-1	few	TRBJ2-7	CASSQLRGYEQYF	TGCGCCAGCAGCCAATTGAGGGGGTACGAGCAGTACTTC
TRBD1	TRBV6-5	few	TRBJ2-7	CASGRTGGHEQYF	TGTGCCAGCGGTAGGACAGGGGGGCACGAGCAGTACTTC
-	TRBV5-1	-	TRBJ2-5	CASKRWSGLGDWNEQYF	TGCGCCAGCAAACGCTGGTCGGGGCTGGGGGATTGGAATGAGCAGTACTTC
-	TRBV7-9	-	TRBJ1-2	CASSSYKTDRYGYTF	TGTGCCAGCAGCTCATACAAGACAGATCGCTATGGCTACACCTTC
-	TRBV28	-	TRBJ1-6	CASRERTGRSLNSPLHF	TGTGCCAGCAGAGAAAGGACCGGCCGAAGCCTCAATTCACCCCTCCACTTT
TRBD1	TRBV7-9	-	TRBJ1-2	CASSSGGTGMNYGYTF	TGTGCCAGCAGCTCGGGCGGGACAGGGATGAACTATGGCTACACCTTC
-	TRBV4-2	many	TRBJ1-1	CASSQGENTEAFF	TGCGCCAGCAGCCAAGGAGAGAACACTGAAGCTTTCTTT
-	TRBV6-6	-	TRBJ2-6	CATFRALSGANVLTF	TGTGCCACATTCCGGGCCCTCTCTGGGGCCAACGTCCTGACTTTC
-	TRBV11-2	-	TRBJ2-2	CASSVQGGNTGELFF	TGTGCCAGCAGCGTACAGGGAGGGAACACCGGGGAGCTGTTTTTT
TRBD2	TRBV18	-	TRBJ2-1	CASFIAGGPSYNEQFF	TGTGCCAGCTTTATAGCGGGAGGGCCAAGCTACAATGAGCAGTTCTTC
-	TRBV29-1	-	TRBJ2-7	CSVETASSYEQYF	TGCAGCGTTGAAACCGCTAGCTCCTACGAGCAGTACTTC
-	TRBV4-1	few	TRBJ1-2	CASSQKQANYGYTF	TGCGCCAGCAGCCAAAAACAGGCAAACTATGGCTACACCTTC
-	TRBV20-1	few	TRBJ2-4	CSAIFTGGENIQYF	TGCAGTGCCATCTTCACCGGGGGTGAAAACATTCAGTACTTC
-	TRBV5-1	-	TRBJ2-4	CASSLEGILNIQYF	TGCGCCAGCAGCTTGGAGGGGATTCTAAACATTCAGTACTTC
TRBD1	TRBV7-2	once	TRBJ1-5	CASSLARTGGSQPQHF	TGTGCCAGCAGCTTAGCCCGGACAGGGGGGAGCCAGCCCCAGCATTTT
TRBD2	TRBV7-6	few	TRBJ2-7	CASSSGRNSGSAYEQYF	TGTGCCAGCAGCTCAGGTCGAAATAGCGGGAGCGCCTACGAGCAGTACTTC
-	TRBV15	once	TRBJ1-1	CATSRDSGTTEAFF	TGTGCCACCAGCAGAGATTCTGGGACCACTGAAGCTTTCTTT
-	TRBV27	-	TRBJ1-2	CASSSNTDSPFYGYTF	TGTGCCAGCAGTTCCAACACGGACAGCCCGTTCTATGGCTACACCTTC
-	TRBV2	-	TRBJ1-2	CASSEVGGHGYTF	TGTGCCAGCAGTGAAGTAGGAGGACATGGCTACACCTTC
TRBD2	TRBV7-9	-	TRBJ2-6	CASSGGGIGANVLTF	TGTGCCAGCAGCGGGGGGGGAATTGGGGCCAACGTCCTGACTTTC
-	TRBV27	few	TRBJ2-4	CASSSRILAKNIQYF	TGTGCCAGCAGTTCGCGGATATTAGCCAAAAACATTCAGTACTTC
-	TRBV4-1	few	TRBJ2-7	CASSGVSGIYEQYF	TGCGCCAGCAGCGGGGTTTCGGGGATCTACGAGCAGTACTTC
-	TRBV21-1	-	TRBJ2-5	CASQRGGTEQETQYF	TGTGCCTCTCAGCGGGGAGGCACGGAGCAAGAGACCCAGTACTTC
-	TRBV6-5	-	TRBJ2-1	CASSRTGYDSEQFF	TGTGCCAGCAGTAGAACAGGGTACGACAGTGAGCAGTTCTTC
-	TRBV6-2/TRBV6-3	few	TRBJ2-4	CASRNSGAKNIQYF	TGTGCCAGCAGAAATAGCGGAGCCAAAAACATTCAGTACTTC
-	TRBV14	-	TRBJ2-5	CASSPNPRGEQYF	TGTGCCAGCAGCCCCAACCCGAGGGGGGAGCAGTACTTC